This passage covers 32 T cell receptor beta chains from one sample sequenced in a study of shared clonotypes between healthy human individuals. Clones were sequenced by immunoSEQ multiplex PCR, and TCRdb holds only the in-frame ones, with some missing. The profile shows around 700,000 clones, more than 70% of them singletons. The sequencing sample was made of memory CD4+ T cells sorted from blood. Subset meaning: CD45RA-negative fraction. Receptors originate from a woman in her twenties or thirties in good health.

The chain links TRBV6-5 to TRBJ2-7; D is ambiguous. Trimming stripped 4 bases from V and 1 base from J, with 17 bases between. Germline assignment: CDR1 MNHEY and CDR2 SVGAGI. The CDR3 consists of 16 residues. The CDR3, as DNA: TGTGCCAGCAGTTTCCGAGGCAGCCAGAATTCCTACGAGCAGTACTTC. Protein sequence: CASSFRGSQNSYEQYF.

This chain joins TRBV4-1 and TRBJ2-7; TRBD1 or TRBD2 may be the D gene (5 bases each). This CDR3 spans 15 amino acids. Germline-derived CDR1 and CDR2 are MGHRA and YSYEKL. V lost 4 bases and J 3 bases, leaving 16 bases between the germline ends. CDR3: CASSRLTGGSYEQYF. CDR3 DNA: TGCGCCAGCAGCCGCTTAACAGGTGGGAGCTACGAGCAGTACTTC.

This clone was seen only once. This chain links TRBV23-1 with TRBJ2-6; 9 nucleotides align to TRBD1. TRBV23-1 is given ORF status, its function remaining uncertain. Trimming removed 0 bases from V and 4 bases from J; junction bases left unmatched: 13. This CDR3 contains 20 residues. The DNA of the CDR3 is TGCGCCAGCAGTCAATCTTTGTACGCGGGACAGGGATCCGGGGCCAACGTCCTGACTTTC. It specifies CASSQSLYAGQGSGANVLTF.

This chain uses TRBV28 with TRBJ2-2; D may be TRBD1 or TRBD2 (5 bases each). The length of the CDR3 is 12 residues. Per the germline V gene, CDR1 is MDHEN and CDR2 is SYDVKM. V was shortened by 4 bases and J by 13 bases, with 13 bases between the two germline ends. In DNA form, the CDR3 reads TGTGCCAGCAGTTCCAACCGGGACGGGCTGTTTTTT. It specifies CASSSNRDGLFF.

V and J are TRBV18 and TRBJ2-2, with TRBD2 as a possible D gene (6 bases). CDR3 length: 16 amino acids. The germline V gene encodes CDR1 KGHSH and CDR2 LQKENI. With 3 bases removed from V and 2 bases from J, the gap between germline ends came to 13 bases. The DNA for the CDR3 is TGTGCCAGCTCACCCCGTGGCGGGAAAAACACCGGGGAGCTGTTTTTT. This gives the protein CASSPRGGKNTGELFF.

The chain employs TRBV6-6 and TRBJ1-5, with TRBD1 matching over 8 bases. The V gene's germline CDR1 is MNHNY and CDR2 SVGAGI (reference sequence). The CDR3 has 15 residues. V shed 0 bases and J 5 bases; nucleotides not matched to a gene: 3. The CDR3 region is CASSYSQGGYQPQHF. In DNA form, the CDR3 reads TGTGCCAGCAGTTACTCACAGGGGGGATATCAGCCCCAGCATTTT.

The genes are TRBV7-6 and TRBJ2-5; 13 bases are shared with TRBD2. In germline, CDR1 is SGHVS, CDR2 FNYEAQ. With 4 bases clipped from V and 4 bases from J, the junction kept 3 bases outside the gene matches. This CDR3 region has 15 residues. CDR3 sequence (DNA): TGTGCCAGCAGCTCACGGACTAGCGGGGGAGAGACCCAGTACTTC. It translates to CASSSRTSGGETQYF.

This rearrangement joins TRBV7-9 to TRBJ1-2; the match to TRBD1 covers 10 bases. The V gene end was trimmed by 5 bases and the J gene end by 7 bases; junction bases not matched to a gene: 10. The V gene's germline CDR1 is SEHNR and CDR2 FQNEAQ (reference sequence). The CDR3 covers 15 residues. The CDR3 bases are TGTGCCAGCAGCCCAGCCCGGGGACAGGGGACTGGCTACACCTTC. It translates to CASSPARGQGTGYTF.

This sequence joins TRBV7-3 and TRBJ2-7, with a possible D match to TRBD2 (5 bases). CDR3 length equals 13 residues. Germline V gene data show CDR1 as SGHTA and CDR2 as FQGTGA. Trimming left V 1 base short and J 4 bases short, with 8 bases between. CDR3 nucleotide sequence: TGTGCCAGCAGCTTAAATTCGGGGTACGAGCAGTACTTC. Residues: CASSLNSGYEQYF.

V gene TRBV28 combines with J gene TRBJ2-3, with D tentatively TRBD2 (5 bases). Germline CDR1 reads MDHEN; CDR2 reads SYDVKM. This CDR3 region has 13 residues. V was cut by 6 bases and J by 0 bases, with 7 bases left in between. The CDR3 is CASRWESTDTQYF. In DNA form, the CDR3 reads TGTGCCAGCAGATGGGAGAGCACAGATACGCAGTATTTT.

The genes are TRBV5-1 and TRBJ2-2, with D perhaps TRBD1 or TRBD2 (5 bases each). Looked up from germline, CDR1 is SGHRS and CDR2 is YFSETQ. The CDR3 consists of 17 residues. Trimming left V 4 bases short and J 6 bases short, with 22 bases between. CDR3 in DNA: TGCGCCAGCAGCGCACATTCCGGGACCGACGTTCCCGGGGAGCTGTTTTTT. Protein product: CASSAHSGTDVPGELFF.

V gene TRBV28 combines with J gene TRBJ1-4; 8 bases match TRBD1. Germline assignment: CDR1 MDHEN and CDR2 SYDVKM. The CDR3 runs 14 residues. With V trimmed by 6 bases and J by 7 bases, 7 bases remained unmatched. CDR3 amino acids: CASRAGGAGEKLFF. CDR3 coding DNA: TGTGCCAGCAGGGCAGGGGGCGCGGGTGAAAAACTGTTTTTT. Full variable domain (missing parts from reference TRBV28 and TRBJ1-4): DVKVTQSSRYLVKRTGEKVFLECVQDMDHENMFWYRQDPGLGLRLIYFSYDVKMKEKGDIPEGYSVSREKKERFSLILESASTNQTSMYLCASRAGGAGEKLFFGSGTQLSVL.

This chain connects TRBV9 to TRBJ1-2, with D possibly TRBD1 on 5 matching bases. Germline V gene data show CDR1 as SGDLS and CDR2 as YYNGEE. This CDR3 has 14 amino acids. V lost 2 bases to trimming and J lost 6 bases, with 14 bases between them. As DNA, the CDR3 is TGTGCCAGCAGCGTGCTGGGGGGTAGGGATGGCTACACCTTC. This gives the protein CASSVLGGRDGYTF.

The genes are TRBV29-1 and TRBJ1-3, with D tentatively TRBD1 (6 bases). CDR1 and CDR2 (germline): SQVTM, ANQGSEA. This CDR3 region has 13 residues. Trimming stripped 5 bases from V and 2 bases from J, with 10 bases between. The CDR3 DNA follows: TGCAGCGTTACAGGGTCCCCTGGAAACACCATATATTTT. Translating it yields CSVTGSPGNTIYF.

This clone turned up a few times. The chain joins TRBV11-3 to TRBJ1-1, with 7 bases identical to TRBD1. The V gene end was trimmed by 5 bases and the J gene end by 2 bases; junction bases not matched to a gene: 5. Germline assignment: CDR1 SGHNT and CDR2 YENEEA. This CDR3 spans 14 amino acids. CDR3 bases: TGTGCCAGCAGCCGGGACAGCGTCAACACTGAAGCTTTCTTT. Protein: CASSRDSVNTEAFF.

The rearrangement uses TRBV5-4 and TRBJ2-3; D remains ambiguous. The CDR3 runs 15 residues. CDR1 is SGHNT and CDR2 is YYREEE in the germline V gene (reference sequence). The V end was cut by 0 bases, the J end by 2 bases, with 10 bases between. The DNA for the CDR3 is TGTGCCAGCAGCTTGGTGGGCTTTAACACAGATACGCAGTATTTT. The encoded protein is CASSLVGFNTDTQYF.

The V and J genes are TRBV5-8 and TRBJ1-5; weak D call: TRBD1 (6 bases). Germline CDR1 SGHTS, CDR2 YDEGEE. Trimming pared 7 bases from V and 4 bases from J, leaving 30 bases between. The CDR3 contains 19 residues. CDR3 nucleotide sequence: TGTGCCAGCGAAGAAATGTTCGGACAGTCCCATCCAGTGAATCAGCCCCAGCATTTT. This translates into CASEEMFGQSHPVNQPQHF.

The chain uses TRBV5-6 and TRBJ2-5; D may be TRBD2 (6 bases). Trimming stripped 1 base from V and 0 bases from J, with 13 bases between. Germline CDR1 is SGHDT and CDR2 is YYEEEE. The CDR3 sequence is 16 residues long. CDR3 DNA sequence: TGTGCCAGCAGCTTGAAAGTGGGACTCAACCAAGAGACCCAGTACTTC. As protein: CASSLKVGLNQETQYF.

The chain employs TRBV5-6 and TRBJ1-2, with D possibly being TRBD1 (5 bases). Germline values: CDR1 SGHDT, CDR2 YYEEEE. This CDR3 spans 14 amino acids. V lost 8 bases and J 4 bases, leaving 18 bases between the germline ends. CDR3: CASYPFDSSYGYTF. In DNA form, the CDR3 reads TGTGCCAGTTACCCTTTTGACAGTAGCTATGGCTACACCTTC. Complete variable domain (other parts from reference TRBV5-6 and TRBJ1-2): DAGVTQSPTHLIKTRGQQVTLRCSPKSGHDTVSWYQQALGQGPQFIFQYYEEEERQRGNFPDRFSGHQFPNYSSELNVNALLLGDSALYLCASYPFDSSYGYTFGSGTRLTVV.

The chain couples TRBV27 to TRBJ1-1; D call uncertain. V was clipped by 5 bases and J by 0 bases, with 13 bases between them. Germline CDR1 is MNHEY and CDR2 is SMNVEV (reference sequence). The length of the CDR3 is 15 residues. The CDR3 region has the DNA TGTGCCAGCAGTGGAGGACGGACCATGAACACTGAAGCTTTCTTT. Amino acids: CASSGGRTMNTEAFF.

The chain carries TRBV5-1 and TRBJ2-7, with a tentative D call TRBD1 (5 bases). The CDR3 sequence is 13 residues long. Germline V CDR1 and CDR2: SGHRS, YFSETQ. Trimming cost V 0 bases and J 10 bases, with 14 bases left between them. CDR3 coding DNA: TGCGCCAGCAGCTTGGCCCTCCCTGGGGCACAGTACTTC. Translation gives CASSLALPGAQYF. Variable domain in full (rest from reference TRBV5-1 and TRBJ2-7): KAGVTQTPRYLIKTRGQQVTLSCSPISGHRSVSWYQQTPGQGLQFLFEYFSETQRNKGNFPGRFSGRQFSNSRSEMNVSTLELGDSALYLCASSLALPGAQYFGPGTRLTVT.

The chain carries TRBV7-2 and TRBJ2-1, with D possibly being TRBD1 (5 bases). The V gene lost 1 base and the J gene lost 1 base, with 11 bases spanning the gap. Germline V CDR1 and CDR2: SGHTA, FQGNSA. The CDR3 covers 16 residues. The CDR3 DNA reads TGTGCCAGCAGCTTAGTCGGCAGGGTTTCCTACAATGAGCAGTTCTTC. As protein: CASSLVGRVSYNEQFF.

This clone has a single count. V and J are TRBV27 and TRBJ2-5; D is unresolved. Germline CDR1 reads MNHEY; CDR2 reads SMNVEV (reference sequence). There are 14 residues in the CDR3. V lost 0 bases, J lost 5 bases, and 10 bases lay in between. The CDR3 region is CASSLSYRTETQYF. CDR3 in DNA: TGTGCCAGCAGTTTATCGTACAGAACTGAGACCCAGTACTTC.

V and J are TRBV15 and TRBJ2-2; D unresolved. The CDR3 is 14 residues long. The germline CDR1 and CDR2 sequences are LNHNV and YYDKDF (reference sequence). Trimming removed 4 bases at V and 1 base at J, with 7 bases between. CDR3 protein: CATSMRGNTGELFF. The CDR3 nucleotides read TGTGCCACCAGCATGAGAGGGAACACCGGGGAGCTGTTTTTT.

The rearrangement links TRBV14 to TRBJ2-5; a weak D match, TRBD2 (6 bases). V dropped 0 bases and J dropped 2 bases, with 10 bases sitting between them. Per the germline V gene, CDR1 is SGHDN and CDR2 is FVKESK. The CDR3 sequence is 15 residues long. As DNA, the CDR3 is TGTGCCAGCAGCCAAGATAGCGGTCTACAAGAGACCCAGTACTTC. This encodes CASSQDSGLQETQYF.

The gene calls are TRBV7-8 and TRBJ1-2, with D perhaps matching TRBD1 (5 bases). Germline values: CDR1 SGHVS, CDR2 FQNEAQ. The CDR3 has 13 amino acids. The V end was cut by 5 bases, the J end by 7 bases, with 14 bases between. The chain's CDR3 is CASSGGREFGYTF. As DNA, the CDR3 is TGTGCCAGCAGCGGCGGCAGGGAGTTTGGCTACACCTTC. Together with reference TRBV7-8 and TRBJ1-2, the CDR3 gives the full variable domain: GAGVSQSPRYKVAKRGQDVALRCDPISGHVSLFWYQQALGQGPEFLTYFQNEAQLDKSGLPSDRFFAERPEGSVSTLKIQRTQQEDSAVYLCASSGGREFGYTFGSGTRLTVV.

The chain combines TRBV15 with TRBJ2-2, with D uncertain. This CDR3 is built from 15 residues. Germline V gene data show CDR1 as LNHNV and CDR2 as YYDKDF (reference sequence). Trimming left V 1 base short and J 0 bases short, with 6 bases between. CDR3 sequence (DNA): TGTGCCACCAGCAGAGCCAGTACGAACACCGGGGAGCTGTTTTTT. It translates to CATSRASTNTGELFF.

J is TRBJ2-7 and V is TRBV28; tentatively, D is TRBD2 (5 bases). Trimming pared 3 bases from V and 2 bases from J, leaving 11 bases between. Germline CDR1 is MDHEN and CDR2 is SYDVKM. This CDR3 spans 14 amino acids. CDR3 in amino acids: CASSFGEPPYEQYF. The CDR3 DNA sequence: TGTGCCAGCAGTTTCGGGGAGCCCCCCTACGAGCAGTACTTC.

The rearrangement joins TRBV5-1 to TRBJ1-2; D perhaps matches TRBD1 (6 bases). The germline gives CDR1 SGHRS, CDR2 YFSETQ. The CDR3 is 15 amino acids. V dropped 4 bases and J dropped 5 bases, with 18 bases sitting between them. The CDR3 sequence: CASSGPGRGNYGYTF. Written as DNA, the CDR3 is TGCGCCAGCAGCGGGCCCGGCAGGGGCAATTATGGCTACACCTTC.

The V gene is TRBV2, the J gene TRBJ2-1; 9 bases match TRBD1. V trimming: 7 bases; J trimming: 2 bases; junction bases outside the gene matches: 6. The CDR3 is made up of 15 amino acids. The germline gives CDR1 SNHLY, CDR2 FYNNEI. The CDR3 DNA reads TGTGCCAGCAAAGTGAGGGACAGGGCCTACAATGAGCAGTTCTTC. Encoded protein: CASKVRDRAYNEQFF. The full variable domain, its missing parts supplied by reference TRBV2 and TRBJ2-1, is EPEVTQTPSHQVTQMGQEVILRCVPISNHLYFYWYRQILGQKVEFLVSFYNNEISEKSEIFDDQFSVERPDGSNFTLKIRSTKLEDSAMYFCASKVRDRAYNEQFFGPGTRLTVL.

The V and J genes are TRBV6-5 and TRBJ2-1; D is ambiguous. This CDR3 is 12 amino acids long. Germline assignment: CDR1 MNHEY and CDR2 SVGAGI. V lost 5 bases, J lost 2 bases, and 4 bases lay in between. CDR3 amino acids: CASSAPYNEQFF. Here the CDR3 DNA reads TGTGCCAGCAGTGCCCCCTACAATGAGCAGTTCTTC.

At least ten counts were recorded for this clone. The V gene is TRBV28, the J gene TRBJ1-3, with a possible D match to TRBD1 (6 bases). V was shortened by 4 bases and J by 3 bases, with 7 bases between the two germline ends. This CDR3 comprises 13 residues. Germline V gene data show CDR1 as MDHEN and CDR2 as SYDVKM. As DNA, the CDR3 is TGTGCCAGCAGTTACAGGGTTGGAAACACCATATATTTT. Translating it yields CASSYRVGNTIYF.